The clone carrying this T cell receptor (beta chain) was seen many times. What it binds is not known. The germline V gene has CDR1 SNHLY and CDR2 FYNNEI. The CDR3 is 13 amino acids. V was shortened by 8 bases and J by 5 bases, with 15 bases between the two germline ends. The sample originates from a study of T cells in Graves' hyperthyroidism and ophthalmopathy. Findings of the study overall: The model predicted ophthalmopathy a median around seven months before onset.

From RNA transcripts, TCR beta CDR3 regions were amplified. First-round RT-PCR of the TCR CDR3 relied on the HTBI primer set. One entry per CDR3 protein results from TCRdb running MiXCR on the multiplex PCR reads. The repertoire includes approximately 600,000 distinct CDR3 sequences, around 15% of them detected once, and 4.3% sits in the top ten. This TCR came from a woman between 35 and 50 years old with Graves' ophthalmopathy. The sequencing input was blood. V is TRBV2 and J is TRBJ2-5; the D call may be TRBD1 or TRBD2 (5 bases each). The CDR3 nucleotides are TGTGCCAGCGAGACTCAGGGAGACGAGACCCAGTACTTC. It specifies CASETQGDETQYF.